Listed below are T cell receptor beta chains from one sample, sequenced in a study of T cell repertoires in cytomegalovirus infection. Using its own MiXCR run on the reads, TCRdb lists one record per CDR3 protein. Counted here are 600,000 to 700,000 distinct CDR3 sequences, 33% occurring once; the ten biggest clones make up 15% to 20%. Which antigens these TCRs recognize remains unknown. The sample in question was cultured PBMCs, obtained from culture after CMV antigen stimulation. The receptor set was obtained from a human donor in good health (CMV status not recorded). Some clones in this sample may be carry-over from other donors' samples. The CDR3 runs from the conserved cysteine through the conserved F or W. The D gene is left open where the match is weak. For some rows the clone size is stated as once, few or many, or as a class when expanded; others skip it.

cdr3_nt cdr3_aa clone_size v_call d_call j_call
TGTGCCAGCAGCCAAGATGCTGGCAGGCGCTATTCACCCCTCCACTTT CASSQDAGRRYSPLHF . TRBV14 . TRBJ1-6
TGTGCCAGCAGCTTAGCCAGCCGGCCAGACTATGGCTACACCTTC CASSLASRPDYGYTF . TRBV7-6 . TRBJ1-2
TGTGCCAGCAGTTACTCGGGCGGAACCCACTCCTACGAGCAGTACTTC CASSYSGGTHSYEQYF few TRBV6-2/TRBV6-3 . TRBJ2-7
TGTGCCAGCAGAGAACTAGCGGGAGAACATCGGGAGACCCAGTACTTC CASRELAGEHRETQYF few TRBV28 TRBD2 TRBJ2-5
TGCGCCAGCAGCTTTTCGGGACCTAATTCACCCCTCCACTTT CASSFSGPNSPLHF . TRBV5-1 . TRBJ1-6
TGTGCCAGCAGCCCGAGCGGGGGGCTTTACAATGAGCAGTTCTTC CASSPSGGLYNEQFF . TRBV7-6 TRBD2 TRBJ2-1
TGTGCCAGCAGTTACCCACAGGGGAAAAGCAATCAGCCCCAGCATTTT CASSYPQGKSNQPQHF few TRBV6-2/TRBV6-3 TRBD1 TRBJ1-5
TGCAGTGCTAGCCGAGACGGGACGGTAACTAGGGATGAGCAGTTCTTC CSASRDGTVTRDEQFF . TRBV20-1 . TRBJ2-1
TGTGCCAGCAGCCCACCACCGGCCTTTGGAGCTTTCTTT CASSPPPAFGAFF . TRBV11-2 . TRBJ1-1
TGTGCCAGCAGCTACGGTCCTCAGGGGATTAATGAAAAACTGTTTTTT CASSYGPQGINEKLFF many TRBV7-2 . TRBJ1-4
TGTGCCAGCAGTTACTCGGGGGAGGTCTCCTACGAGCAGTACTTC CASSYSGEVSYEQYF once TRBV6-2/TRBV6-3 . TRBJ2-7
TGTGCCAGCAGTTTAGCCCCGGACAGGGCCTATGGCTACACCTTC CASSLAPDRAYGYTF . TRBV12-3/TRBV12-4 TRBD1 TRBJ1-2
TGTGCCTCCCTCGACAGGGGAGGCGAGACCCAGTACTTC CASLDRGGETQYF . TRBV2 TRBD1 TRBJ2-5
TGTGCCAGCAGTTACAGTAGGGGAGTAGACGAGCAGTACTTC CASSYSRGVDEQYF . TRBV6-2/TRBV6-3 . TRBJ2-7
TGCGCCAGCAGCTTGGCCACATCGGGGGCGGCCAAAAACATTCAGTACTTC CASSLATSGAAKNIQYF once TRBV5-1 . TRBJ2-4
TGTGCCAGCATAAGCGGGATCCAAGAGACCCAGTACTTC CASISGIQETQYF few TRBV28 TRBD2 TRBJ2-5
TGTGCCAGCAGCCAGCTTTCTGCGGGGGGGCTTAATGAGCAGTTCTTC CASSQLSAGGLNEQFF . TRBV7-6 TRBD2 TRBJ2-1
TGCGCCAGCAGCCAATCAGCGGGGGCCGCAGATACGCAGTATTTT CASSQSAGAADTQYF . TRBV4-3 TRBD2 TRBJ2-3